These 9 T cell receptor beta chains were all obtained from the same sample, sequenced in a study of OX40 agonist ivuxolimab in advanced cancers. The protocol was immunoSEQ multiplex PCR, while the TCRdb copy is restricted to in-frame clones and leaves out a portion. The sample has about 73,000 clones, over 80% seen once; the top ten hold about 0.53%. The sequenced sample was CD4+ or CD8+ T cells sorted from blood, obtained in a trial of the OX40 agonist ivuxolimab. The receptors shown here come from an adult with an advanced solid tumor such as melanoma, head and neck, liver or kidney cancer.

This sequence joins TRBV6-6 and TRBJ2-7; D not certain. Germline V gene data show CDR1 as MNHNY and CDR2 as SVGAGI (reference sequence). The CDR3 extends over 14 amino acids. With 2 bases removed from V and 4 bases from J, the gap between germline ends came to 12 bases. This CDR3 reads CASSYLDRSYEQYF. DNA of the CDR3: TGTGCCAGCAGTTACCTAGACCGTTCTTACGAGCAGTACTTC.

This clone was seen at least ten times. V is TRBV13 and J is TRBJ1-3; D is uncertain. CDR1 PRHDT and CDR2 FYEKMQ come from the germline V gene (reference sequence). The V end was cut by 2 bases, the J end by 0 bases, with 8 bases between. CDR3 size: 15 residues. The CDR3 DNA is TGTGCCAGCAGCTTACCGGGTTCCTCTGGAAACACCATATATTTT. This encodes CASSLPGSSGNTIYF.

This rearrangement joins TRBV6-1 to TRBJ2-4, with 10 bases that match TRBD2. V dropped 4 bases and J dropped 6; count of bases not matched to a gene: 0. Germline V gene data show CDR1 as MNHNS and CDR2 as SASEGT. The CDR3 runs 13 residues. CDR3 protein: CASSVAGGNIQYF. The CDR3 DNA sequence: TGTGCCAGCAGTGTAGCGGGAGGAAACATTCAGTACTTC.

This chain connects TRBV30 to TRBJ2-1; D is possibly TRBD1 or TRBD2 (6 bases each). Per germline, CDR1 GTSNPN and CDR2 SVGIG (reference sequence). Trimming removed 2 bases at V and 4 bases at J, with 12 bases between. This CDR3 comprises 14 residues. Here the CDR3 DNA reads TGTGCCTGGAGTAACCGGGGGCCGTACAATGAGCAGTTCTTC. It specifies CAWSNRGPYNEQFF.

This sequence joins TRBV5-8 and TRBJ1-2; 8 positions agree with TRBD1. J lost 4 bases, V lost 6 bases, and 14 bases had no gene match. The CDR3 sequence is 16 residues long. Germline V gives CDR1 SGHTS, CDR2 YDEGEE. CDR3 sequence: CASTMTGRGLSYGYTF. The CDR3 nucleotides are TGTGCCAGCACTATGACGGGCAGGGGGCTCAGCTATGGCTACACCTTC.

This clone was seen just once. V gene TRBV2 combines with J gene TRBJ2-7, with 7 bases identical to TRBD2. Germline V gives CDR1 SNHLY, CDR2 FYNNEI. The CDR3 is 12 amino acids. After removal of 7 bases from V and 3 bases from J, the junction contained 3 bases not matched to a gene. The CDR3 DNA reads TGTGCCAGCATGGGGGGGATCTACGAGCAGTACTTC. Amino acids: CASMGGIYEQYF.

The J gene is TRBJ2-2, the V gene TRBV5-4; TRBD2 matches 7 bases. The J segment lost 5 bases and the V segment lost 5 bases, leaving 6 bases of the junction unmatched. Germline CDR1 reads SGHNT; CDR2 reads YYREEE (reference sequence). The CDR3 covers 14 residues. The CDR3 DNA follows: TGTGCCAGCAGTCCGGCCGGGGGGACCGGGGAGCTGTTTTTT. Translated: CASSPAGGTGELFF.

The chain combines TRBV6-1 with TRBJ2-5; TRBD2 agrees at 10 bases. The J call may be wrong; the DNA end is better matched by TRBJ2-7. This CDR3 comprises 15 residues. Germline CDR1 is MNHNS and CDR2 is SASEGT. The CDR3 DNA sequence: TGTGCCAGCAGTGGTGGGCGACTAGCGGGTTACGAGCAGTACTTC. Translating gives CASSGGRLAGYEQYF.

This sequence joins TRBV29-1 and TRBJ2-7; the D is unclear. CDR3 length: 16 amino acids. Germline values: CDR1 SQVTM, CDR2 ANQGSEA. V lost 4 bases and J 0 bases, leaving 19 bases between the germline ends. In nucleotides, the CDR3 is TGCAGCGTTGTTCACCGTCTGGGCAGTTCCTCCTACGAGCAGTACTTC. It is translated as CSVVHRLGSSSYEQYF.